Each of the 7 T cell receptor beta chains below was sequenced from the same sample in a study of PD-1 blockade in classical Hodgkin lymphoma. Sequencing was performed with immunoSEQ multiplex PCR; in TCRdb, only in-frame clones are kept and a portion is missing. The table includes roughly 68,000 clones, over 85% detected once. Time point meaning: newly diagnosed, previously untreated cHL patient sample. Sequencing used peripheral blood mononuclear cells (PBMCs). Source of these receptors: a human donor with classical Hodgkin lymphoma.

The V gene is TRBV27, the J gene TRBJ1-1; weak D call: TRBD1 (5 bases). The CDR3 sequence is 13 residues long. Per germline, CDR1 MNHEY and CDR2 SMNVEV (reference sequence). V lost 7 bases to trimming and J lost 4 bases, with 13 bases between them. The CDR3 DNA reads as TGTGCCAGCATGAGGGGCACAGTCACTGAAGCTTTCTTT. It codes for CASMRGTVTEAFF.

This chain connects TRBV6-6 to TRBJ2-5; 8 bases are a match to TRBD2. Germline values: CDR1 MNHNY, CDR2 SVGAGI (reference sequence). J lost 5 bases, V lost 6 bases, and 8 bases had no gene match. This CDR3 comprises 14 residues. CDR3 sequence (DNA): TGTGCCAGCAGCTACGGGACTAGACTGGAGACCCAGTACTTC. This encodes CASSYGTRLETQYF.

Details on this clone: Other DNA variants within this sample encode the same CDR3. The chain couples TRBV2 to TRBJ2-7, with 12 bases lining up with TRBD1. In germline, CDR1 is SNHLY, CDR2 FYNNEI. CDR3 length: 15 residues. The V and J ends lost 9 bases and 7 bases, in that order; junction bases with no gene match: 13. CDR3 in amino acids: CASQRGTGGGGEQYF. The DNA of the CDR3 is TGTGCCAGTCAAAGAGGGACAGGGGGCGGGGGGGAGCAGTACTTC. The whole variable domain, filled in from reference TRBV2 and TRBJ2-7, reads EPEVTQTPSHQVTQMGQEVILRCVPISNHLYFYWYRQILGQKVEFLVSFYNNEISEKSEIFDDQFSVERPDGSNFTLKIRSTKLEDSAMYFCASQRGTGGGGEQYFGPGTRLTVT.

The J gene is TRBJ2-7, the V gene TRBV11-2; no clear D gene. This CDR3 comprises 12 residues. Germline V gives CDR1 SGHAT, CDR2 FQNNGV. V was shortened by 3 bases and J by 3 bases, with 6 bases between the two germline ends. CDR3 amino acids: CASSLSFYEQYF. The CDR3 DNA reads TGTGCCAGCAGCTTGTCCTTCTACGAGCAGTACTTC.

The CDR3 is CASSRGPAMNTEAFF. In nucleotides, the CDR3 is TGTGCCAGCAGCCGCGGACCAGCCATGAACACTGAAGCTTTCTTT. The chain links TRBV7-2 to TRBJ1-1; D not certain. The CDR3 is 15 residues long. Per the germline V gene, CDR1 is SGHTA and CDR2 is FQGNSA. V shed 5 bases and J shed 0 bases, with 13 bases lying between them.

V usage is TRBV6-6 and J usage is TRBJ2-2; D unresolved. Trimming took 6 bases from V and 5 from J, leaving 7 bases between them. From germline, CDR1 is MNHNY and CDR2 SVGAGI (reference sequence). The length of the CDR3 is 12 residues. The chain's CDR3 is CASRKGTGELFF. CDR3 bases: TGTGCCAGCAGGAAAGGGACCGGGGAGCTGTTTTTT.

The gene calls are TRBV11-2 and TRBJ2-1, with D possibly matching TRBD2 (6 bases). V lost 5 bases and J 7 bases, leaving 21 bases between the germline ends. Per germline, CDR1 SGHAT and CDR2 FQNNGV. CDR3 length equals 16 residues. The CDR3 loop reads CASSPRGLEGRNEQFF. The DNA of the CDR3 is TGTGCCAGCAGCCCTCGAGGACTGGAGGGTCGGAATGAGCAGTTCTTC.